This TCR beta chain emerged from a study of blood T cells in healthy people across ages. The wider study: Template switching picked up about one barcoded beta molecule for each two T cells. Whole-study findings and limits: Using unsorted PBMCs precluded a conclusive naive versus antigen-experienced comparison. The authors considered diversity estimates from one million T cells to be underestimates.

This CDR3 comprises 15 residues. Concerning this clonotype: Its antigen remains unidentified.

For the second PCR, which ran for roughly 6 to 12 cycles, a sample-barcoded 5' primer and a J-beta primer mix were used. Each cDNA molecule was tagged by a template-switch adaptor with 12 random nucleotides. One entry per CDR3 protein results from TCRdb running MiXCR on the 5' RACE reads. The repertoire has a few hundred thousand distinct CDR3 sequences, more than 45% of them found once; the top ten carry around 53%. The chain combines TRBV12-3 or TRBV12-4 with TRBJ2-1, with D hard to call. The J call is in doubt because the DNA end fits TRBJ2-7 better. The specimen was blood. The TCR comes from a man in his sixties in good health. The CDR3 spells CASTQYTAGYNEQYF. The CDR3, as DNA: TGTGCCAGCACTCAATACACCGCTGGATACAATGAGCAGTACTTC.